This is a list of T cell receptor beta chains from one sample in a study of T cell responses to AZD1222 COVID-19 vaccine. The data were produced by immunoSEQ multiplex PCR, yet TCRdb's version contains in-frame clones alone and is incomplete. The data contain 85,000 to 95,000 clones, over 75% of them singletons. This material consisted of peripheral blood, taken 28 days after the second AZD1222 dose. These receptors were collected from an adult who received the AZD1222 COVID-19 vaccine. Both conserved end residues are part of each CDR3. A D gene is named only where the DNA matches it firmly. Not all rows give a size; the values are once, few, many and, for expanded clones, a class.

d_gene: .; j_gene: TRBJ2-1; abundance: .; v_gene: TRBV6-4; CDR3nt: TGTGCCAGCAGTACGGACGGGTACAATGAGCAGTTCTTC; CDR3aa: CASSTDGYNEQFF
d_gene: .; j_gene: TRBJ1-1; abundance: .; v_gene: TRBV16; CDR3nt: TGTGCCAGCAGCCAATCGCCGGGGTTCACTGAAGCTTTCTTT; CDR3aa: CASSQSPGFTEAFF
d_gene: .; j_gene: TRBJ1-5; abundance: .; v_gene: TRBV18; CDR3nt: TGTGCCAGCTCTCCTATAAGCAATCAGCCCCAGCATTTT; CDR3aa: CASSPISNQPQHF
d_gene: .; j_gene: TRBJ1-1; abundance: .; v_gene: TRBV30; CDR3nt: TGTGCCTGGGAGTTTTGGGGGGAGAACACTGAAGCTTTCTTT; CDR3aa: CAWEFWGENTEAFF
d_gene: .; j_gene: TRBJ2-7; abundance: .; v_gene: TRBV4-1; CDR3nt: TGCGCCAGCAGCCAAGGAAACCGTTGGGAGCAGTACTTC; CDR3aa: CASSQGNRWEQYF
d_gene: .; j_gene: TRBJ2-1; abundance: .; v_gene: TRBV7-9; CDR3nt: TGTGCCAGCAGCCCACCTGGACAAACGCTACGCCATGAGCAGTTCTTC; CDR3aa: CASSPPGQTLRHEQFF
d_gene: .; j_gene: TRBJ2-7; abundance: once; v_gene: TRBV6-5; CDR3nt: TGTGCCAGCAGTTACGATACAAGTAGTTACTACGAGCAGTACTTC; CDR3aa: CASSYDTSSYYEQYF
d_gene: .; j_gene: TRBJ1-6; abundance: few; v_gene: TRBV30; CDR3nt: TGTGCCTGGAGTGCGTACCAGCCGACAGGAAAGAGCTCCTATAATTCACCCCTCCACTTT; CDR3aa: CAWSAYQPTGKSSYNSPLHF
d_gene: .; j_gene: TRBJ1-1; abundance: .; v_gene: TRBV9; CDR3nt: TGTGCCAGCAGCGTAGAGGTAATTTGGGAGGCCATGAACACTGAAGCTTTCTTT; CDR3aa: CASSVEVIWEAMNTEAFF
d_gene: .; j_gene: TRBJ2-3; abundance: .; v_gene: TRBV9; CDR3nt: TGTGCCAGCAGCGTGACGGGGGCAGATACGCAGTATTTT; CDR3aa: CASSVTGADTQYF
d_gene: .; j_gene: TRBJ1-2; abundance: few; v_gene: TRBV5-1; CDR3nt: TGCGCCAGCAGCGGGAGGGACTTTGGAGGTGGCTACACCTTC; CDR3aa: CASSGRDFGGGYTF
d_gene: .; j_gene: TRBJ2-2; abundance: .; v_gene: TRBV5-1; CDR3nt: TGCGCCAGCAGCTGGTGGAACACCGGGGAGCTGTTTTTT; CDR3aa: CASSWWNTGELFF
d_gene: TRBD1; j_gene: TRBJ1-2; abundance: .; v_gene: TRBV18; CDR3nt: TGTGCCAGCTCATCGGGACAGGTCACTTCTAACTATGGCTACACCTTC; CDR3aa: CASSSGQVTSNYGYTF
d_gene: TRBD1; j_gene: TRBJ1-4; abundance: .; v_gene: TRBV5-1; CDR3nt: TGCGCCAGCAGTCCTTTTGGGACAGGGGCAACCAGCGAAAAACTGTTTTTT; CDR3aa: CASSPFGTGATSEKLFF
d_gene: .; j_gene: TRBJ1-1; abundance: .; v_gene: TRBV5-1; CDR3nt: TGCGCCAGCAGCAAGTCCGGGGGGGTGAACACTGAAGCTTTCTTT; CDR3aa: CASSKSGGVNTEAFF
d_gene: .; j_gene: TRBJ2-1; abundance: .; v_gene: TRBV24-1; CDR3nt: TGTGCCACCAGTGATTTGATATACAATGAGCAGTTCTTC; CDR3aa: CATSDLIYNEQFF